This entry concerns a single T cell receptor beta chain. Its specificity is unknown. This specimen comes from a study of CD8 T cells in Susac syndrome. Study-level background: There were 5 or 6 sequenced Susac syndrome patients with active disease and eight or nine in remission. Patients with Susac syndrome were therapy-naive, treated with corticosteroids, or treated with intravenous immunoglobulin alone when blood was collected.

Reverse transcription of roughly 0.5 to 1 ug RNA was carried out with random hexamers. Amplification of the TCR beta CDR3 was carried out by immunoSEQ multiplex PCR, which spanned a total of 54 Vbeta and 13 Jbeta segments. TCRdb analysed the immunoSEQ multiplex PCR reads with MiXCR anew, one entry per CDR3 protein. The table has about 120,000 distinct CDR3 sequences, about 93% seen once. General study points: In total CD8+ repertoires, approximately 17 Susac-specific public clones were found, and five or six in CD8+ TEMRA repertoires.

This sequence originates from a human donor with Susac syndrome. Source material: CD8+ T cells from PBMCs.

DNA of the CDR3: TGTGCCAGCAGGGGAACCGGGACTCTGTACTTC. Translation gives CASRGTGTLYF. The V call is TRBV6-2 or TRBV6-3, the J call TRBJ2-7; D may be TRBD2 (6 bases). Germline loops: CDR1 MNHEY, CDR2 SVGEGT. With 6 bases removed from V and 12 bases from J, the gap between germline ends came to 15 bases. This CDR3 spans 11 amino acids.